This note documents a single TCR beta chain sequence. This record comes from a study of T-cell reconstitution after alpha-beta-depleted transplantation in children. V was cut by 4 bases and J by 7 bases, with 10 bases left in between. Germline V gives CDR1 KGHDR, CDR2 SFDVKD. The CDR3 has 14 amino acids. For TCRbeta, the library was prepared with unique molecular identifiers. MiXCR, run by TCRdb on the PCR reads, gives a single entry per CDR3 protein. This sample has roughly 790,000 distinct CDR3 sequences; under 20% occur once, and the top ten carry around 5%. The chain has TRBV24-1 and TRBJ1-6; D not resolved. The specimen was PBMCs, mostly from graft donor cells, collected 360 days after TCRalphabeta/CD19-depleted stem cell transplant. This sequence originates from a male patient between 10 and 17 years old who had a stem cell transplant for acute lymphoblastic leukemia, so the T cells may come from the graft donor. CDR3 DNA: TGTGCCACCAGTGACCCCGGACGGAATTCACCCCTCCACTTT. This gives the protein CATSDPGRNSPLHF.